A selection of T cell receptor beta chains follows, all from one sample in a study of shared clonotypes between healthy human individuals. Sequenced by immunoSEQ multiplex PCR; TCRdb stores in-frame clones only, minus some. The sample records around 2.5 million clones, 93% being singletons. Specimen: naive CD4+ T cells from PBMCs. These receptors were taken from a man aged 18 to 29 in good health. Some clones in this sample may be carry-over from other donors' samples. Each CDR3 is given with its conserved first and last residue. Fields, in order: CDR3 protein, CDR3 DNA, clone size, V gene, J gene, D gene. The D gene is left open where the match is weak. Size values are once, few and many counts, or a class for expanded clones, and some rows have none.

CASSQIAYSGELFF,TGTGCCAGCAGCCAAATAGCGTACTCCGGGGAGCTGTTTTTT,-,TRBV14,TRBJ2-2,-
CASGLTGLGDTQYF,TGTGCCAGCGGGCTGACGGGACTGGGAGATACGCAGTATTTT,-,TRBV7-3,TRBJ2-3,-
CASRMTPTGVGDTEAFF,TGCGCCAGCAGAATGACCCCTACAGGGGTCGGTGACACTGAAGCTTTCTTT,-,TRBV5-1,TRBJ1-1,TRBD1
CASSYGGSEQYF,TGTGCCAGCAGTTACGGTGGGAGCGAGCAGTACTTC,-,TRBV6-6,TRBJ2-7,-
CASRDLAYQETQYF,TGTGCCAGCAGAGATCTAGCGTACCAAGAGACCCAGTACTTC,-,TRBV6-1,TRBJ2-5,-
CATTDGGPADQPQHF,TGTGCCACCACCGACGGGGGCCCGGCGGATCAGCCCCAGCATTTT,once,TRBV19,TRBJ1-5,-
CASSHGGGELFF,TGTGCCAGCAGCCACGGGGGCGGGGAGCTGTTTTTT,-,TRBV11-3,TRBJ2-2,-
CAWMDSTEAFF,TGTGCCTGGATGGATAGCACTGAAGCTTTCTTT,few,TRBV30,TRBJ1-1,-
CASSLTGVKNIQYF,TGTGCCAGCAGTTTAACAGGGGTCAAAAACATTCAGTACTTC,-,TRBV6-6,TRBJ2-4,TRBD1
CASSLEGVSGTETQYF,TGTGCCAGCAGTTTAGAAGGAGTTAGCGGGACAGAGACCCAGTACTTC,-,TRBV27,TRBJ2-5,TRBD2